This T cell receptor (beta chain) is drawn from a study of CD8 T cells in ankylosing spondylitis. Details on this clonotype: What it binds is not known.

Findings and caveats of the study: Characteristic of ankylosing spondylitis blood, it appeared, was a TCR beta motif comprising several highly homologous variants. A CD8+ phenotype characterized the disease-linked clones, which were relatively rare in peripheral blood.

Germline lookup yields CDR1 SNHLY and CDR2 FYNNEI. Unmatched junction bases numbered 5, after V lost 5 bases and J lost 0 bases. This CDR3 spans 15 amino acids. Quantitative 5'-RACE with molecular barcodes produced the TCR beta libraries. TCRdb re-analysed the 5' RACE reads in MiXCR, keeping a single row per CDR3 protein. Of roughly 180,000 distinct CDR3 sequences listed, 8.5% to 10% are singletons. This TCR was recovered from a female donor with ankylosing spondylitis or in good health (not recorded which). The chain has TRBV2 and TRBJ1-1; 8 nucleotides agree with TRBD1. Sequences were obtained from blood, either unsorted or a sorted T cell fraction (not recorded which). In DNA form, the CDR3 reads TGTGCCAGCAGTCCCAGGGGGCGAGTGAACACTGAAGCTTTCTTT. Its translation is CASSPRGRVNTEAFF.